Sequencing of this T cell receptor beta chain was carried out in a study of blood T cells in healthy people across ages. Primed by a sample-barcoded 5' primer and a J-beta primer mix, a second PCR proceeded for 7 to 11 cycles. TCRdb reprocessed the 5' RACE reads via MiXCR and lists one record per CDR3 protein. Altogether 450,000 to 600,000 distinct CDR3 sequences are present, about a quarter being singletons, with the ten largest covering under 4.5%. V shed 3 bases and J 3 bases; nucleotides not matched to a gene: 2. CDR1 and CDR2 from the germline V gene are SGHAT and FQNNGV. This CDR3 contains 13 residues. As regards this clonotype: No conserved phenylalanine or tryptophan ends this CDR3, so it is likely a read error.

These sequences were also reported in another study, on T cells of mothers and their children.

The genes are TRBV11-2 and TRBJ2-7; 7 nucleotides match TRBD2. Sequencing was done on a sample of blood. The source of this sequence is a boy between 2 and 10 years old in good health. CDR3 DNA sequence: TGTGCCAGCAGCTTGGGACTACTCTACGAGCAGTACCTC. Its protein product is CASSLGLLYEQYL.